This T cell receptor (beta chain) was found in a study of regulatory T cells in long-lasting Graves disease. Time point: newly diagnosed GD, antithyroid drugs for less than 3 months. With RNA extracted from PBMCs as input, the TCR library was made. Investigators prepared the TCR beta libraries by applying iRepertoire HTBI primers and Arm-PCR of CDR3 regions. A single record per CDR3 protein comes from TCRdb applying MiXCR to the multiplex PCR reads. Of around 460,000 distinct CDR3 sequences listed, around 15% were seen once; the top ten hold approximately 17%. This clonotype was recorded many times. Antigen unknown. The CDR3 totals 14 residues. J gave up 5 bases and V 5 bases, and 5 bases lay outside the gene matches. Study-level results: The TCR repertoire of persistent Graves' patients was less diverse than that of newly diagnosed ones. Preferential use of TRBV28, TRBJ1-2 and TRBJ2-5 was seen in persistent disease.

This sample also belongs to another study, concerning T cells in Graves' hyperthyroidism and ophthalmopathy. That source reports: Criteria for exclusion of patients were uncontrolled infection, other autoimmune disease, pregnancy or lactation. Initially, a first-round RT-PCR of the TCR CDR3 employed the HTBI primer set.

V and J are TRBV12-3 or TRBV12-4 and TRBJ1-5, with 8 bases matching TRBD1. The TCR sequence derives from a woman aged 45-60 years with Graves disease. Sequencing used peripheral blood mononuclear cells (PBMCs), obtained at new diagnosis, from a patient treated with antithyroid drugs. CDR3 nucleotides: TGTGCCAGCAGTCGGACAGGGTTTTATCAGCCCCAGCATTTT. Protein product: CASSRTGFYQPQHF.